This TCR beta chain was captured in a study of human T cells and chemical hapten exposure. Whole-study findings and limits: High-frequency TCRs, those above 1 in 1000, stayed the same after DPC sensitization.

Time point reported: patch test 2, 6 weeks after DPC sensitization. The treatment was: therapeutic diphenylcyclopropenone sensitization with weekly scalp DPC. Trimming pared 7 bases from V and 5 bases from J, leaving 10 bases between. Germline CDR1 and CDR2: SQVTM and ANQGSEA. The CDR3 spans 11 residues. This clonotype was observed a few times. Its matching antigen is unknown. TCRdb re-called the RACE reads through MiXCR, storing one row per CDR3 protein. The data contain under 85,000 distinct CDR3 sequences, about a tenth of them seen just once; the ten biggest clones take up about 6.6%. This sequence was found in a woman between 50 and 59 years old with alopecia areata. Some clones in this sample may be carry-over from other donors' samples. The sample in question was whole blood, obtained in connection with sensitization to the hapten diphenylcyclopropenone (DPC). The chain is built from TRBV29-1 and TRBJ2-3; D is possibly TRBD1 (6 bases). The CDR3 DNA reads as TGCAGCGGGGGGCTCGGAGATACGCAGTATTTT. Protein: CSGGLGDTQYF.